A selection of T cell receptor beta chains follows, all from one sample in a study of CD8 T cells in Susac syndrome. In TCRdb, the immunoSEQ multiplex PCR reads were re-called with MiXCR into one record per CDR3 protein. The sample lists about 300,000 distinct CDR3 sequences; 85% were seen once. The material sequenced was CD8+ T cells from PBMCs. The receptors come from a human donor with multiple sclerosis. CDR3s include the opening cysteine and the closing phenylalanine or tryptophan. D genes are given only for firm matches. Clone size is shown for a subset of rows, as once, few, many or a class of expanded clone.

>.|TRBV27|TRBJ2-3|once
CASNPGGRTDTQYF
TGTGCCAGCAACCCTGGTGGTCGCACAGATACGCAGTATTTT
>.|TRBV29-1|TRBJ2-7|.
CSVEERVREQYF
TGCAGCGTTGAAGAGAGAGTTCGCGAGCAGTACTTC
>.|TRBV10-2|TRBJ2-1|few
CASSATRGNEQFF
TGCGCCAGCAGTGCAACTAGGGGCAATGAGCAGTTCTTC
>.|TRBV6-2/TRBV6-3|TRBJ1-5|.
CASRRQGGNQPQHF
TGTGCCAGCAGACGGCAGGGTGGCAATCAGCCCCAGCATTTT
>.|TRBV7-9|TRBJ1-3|.
CASGRTESASGNTIYF
TGTGCCAGCGGCCGGACAGAAAGTGCGTCTGGAAACACCATATATTTT
>.|TRBV2|TRBJ2-2|.
CASNGNVRGELFF
TGTGCCAGCAACGGGAACGTTCGCGGGGAGCTGTTTTTT
>.|TRBV6-2/TRBV6-3|TRBJ1-1|once
CASSALKGMATEAFF
TGTGCCAGCAGTGCCCTGAAGGGAATGGCCACTGAAGCTTTCTTT
>TRBD2|TRBV28|TRBJ2-7|.
CASSPSGAYEQYF
TGTGCCAGCAGTCCTAGCGGTGCCTACGAGCAGTACTTC
>TRBD2|TRBV28|TRBJ2-7|.
CASSSNSGMGWDEQYF
TGTGCCAGCAGTAGTAATAGCGGGATGGGGTGGGACGAGCAGTACTTC
>TRBD2|TRBV25-1|TRBJ2-1|.
CASSVAGSSYNEQFF
TGTGCCAGCAGTGTAGCGGGGAGCTCCTACAATGAGCAGTTCTTC
>.|TRBV9|TRBJ2-6|.
CASSGSRGRRANVLTF
TGTGCCAGCAGCGGTTCCCGGGGGCGGAGGGCCAACGTCCTGACTTTC
>.|TRBV28|TRBJ1-5|.
CASTGDTRSYSNQPQHF
TGTGCCAGTACCGGCGACACTCGGAGTTATAGCAATCAGCCCCAGCATTTT
>.|TRBV28|TRBJ2-5|.
CASRGVGAGLQETQYF
TGTGCCAGCAGGGGGGTAGGGGCGGGCCTACAAGAGACCCAGTACTTC
>.|TRBV14|TRBJ2-7|few
CASSPGTLTTYEQYF
TGTGCCAGCAGCCCCGGGACTTTGACGACCTACGAGCAGTACTTC
>TRBD2|TRBV29-1|TRBJ2-7|.
CSVWTSGRWGIYEQYF
TGCAGCGTCTGGACTAGCGGGAGGTGGGGAATCTACGAGCAGTACTTC
>TRBD2|TRBV2|TRBJ2-7|.
CATVEGLAGGLNEQYF
TGTGCCACCGTGGAAGGACTAGCGGGAGGGCTCAACGAGCAGTACTTC
>TRBD2|TRBV27|TRBJ2-1|.
CASSFHGRGDEQFF
TGTGCCAGCAGTTTTCACGGGAGGGGGGATGAGCAGTTCTTC
>.|TRBV28|TRBJ2-1|.
CASGPWVYEQFF
TGTGCCAGCGGCCCCTGGGTATATGAGCAGTTCTTC
>.|TRBV19|TRBJ1-1|.
CASAWGRIRLNTEAFF
TGTGCCAGTGCCTGGGGCCGCATAAGGTTAAACACTGAAGCTTTCTTT
>TRBD2|TRBV7-6|TRBJ2-1|.
CASSLVASGRAGYNEQFF
TGTGCCAGCAGCTTAGTGGCTAGCGGGAGGGCTGGCTACAATGAGCAGTTCTTC
>TRBD1|TRBV7-8|TRBJ2-1|.
CASSGGVGQVAYNEQFF
TGTGCCAGCAGCGGCGGCGTGGGACAGGTCGCCTACAATGAGCAGTTCTTC
>.|TRBV28|TRBJ2-5|few
CASSLGHQETQYF
TGTGCCAGCAGTTTAGGGCACCAAGAGACCCAGTACTTC
>.|TRBV7-9|TRBJ2-1|.
CASSPRSNNEQFF
TGTGCCAGCAGCCCCCGGTCTAACAATGAGCAGTTCTTC
>.|TRBV11-2|TRBJ2-7|few
CASSLEGPPSYEQYF
TGTGCCAGCAGCTTAGAGGGCCCGCCCTCCTACGAGCAGTACTTC
>.|TRBV12-5|TRBJ2-2|.
CASGPVPGELFF
TGTGCTAGTGGTCCGGTCCCCGGGGAGCTGTTTTTT
>.|TRBV21-1|TRBJ2-1|.
CASSKGKGQGGEQFF
TGTGCCAGCAGCAAAGGAAAGGGACAGGGGGGGGAGCAGTTCTTC
>.|TRBV27|TRBJ1-2|.
CASGSRRGYGYTF
TGTGCCAGCGGTTCTAGGAGGGGCTATGGCTACACCTTC
>.|TRBV5-1|TRBJ2-2|.
CASSFRPDRSTGELFF
TGCGCCAGCAGCTTTCGGCCGGACCGAAGCACCGGGGAGCTGTTTTTT
>.|TRBV15|TRBJ1-1|.
CATSRDRTTEAFF
TGTGCCACCAGCAGAGATCGGACGACTGAAGCTTTCTTT
>TRBD2|TRBV14|TRBJ2-4|.
CASSQLAGGTDIQYF
TGTGCCAGCAGCCAACTAGCGGGGGGGACAGACATTCAGTACTTC
>.|TRBV5-1|TRBJ1-3|once
CASSLDRRSGNTIYF
TGCGCCAGCAGCTTGGACAGGAGGTCTGGAAACACCATATATTTT
>.|TRBV28|TRBJ2-2|few
CASSPGVGELFF
TGTGCCAGCAGTCCAGGGGTTGGGGAGCTGTTTTTT
>TRBD1|TRBV30|TRBJ1-1|.
CAWSDPTGLGTEAFF
TGTGCCTGGAGTGACCCGACAGGGCTGGGCACTGAAGCTTTCTTT
>.|TRBV7-9|TRBJ2-7|.
CASSQTTGLESYEQYF
TGTGCCAGCAGCCAAACAACAGGGCTTGAGTCCTACGAGCAGTACTTC
>.|TRBV7-2|TRBJ2-7|.
CASSLPEASYEQYF
TGTGCCAGCAGCCTCCCCGAGGCCTCCTACGAGCAGTACTTC
>.|TRBV29-1|TRBJ2-2|.
CSVDGGTKFTGELFF
TGCAGCGTTGACGGCGGCACCAAATTCACCGGGGAGCTGTTTTTT
>.|TRBV7-6|TRBJ2-6|.
CASSLEPHRSGANVLTF
TGTGCCAGCAGCTTAGAGCCGCATCGCTCTGGGGCCAACGTCCTGACTTTC
>.|TRBV7-9|TRBJ1-1|.
CTSSSRTNTEAFF
TGTACCAGCAGTTCGAGGACGAACACTGAAGCTTTCTTT
>.|TRBV12-3/TRBV12-4|TRBJ2-2|.
CASRPSGTPTGELFF
TGTGCCAGCAGGCCATCTGGGACTCCGACCGGGGAGCTGTTTTTT
>.|TRBV7-9|TRBJ2-5|.
CASSFSRGRPSGGETQYF
TGTGCCAGCAGCTTTAGCAGGGGGCGACCTAGCGGTGGGGAGACCCAGTACTTC
>.|TRBV27|TRBJ2-1|.
CATAVQSEQFF
TGTGCCACCGCAGTTCAGAGTGAGCAGTTCTTC